These 4 T cell receptor beta chains came from one sample sequenced in a study of blood T cell repertoires in COVID-19. Assay: immunoSEQ multiplex PCR; the TCRdb copy retains only in-frame clones and omits some. The repertoire holds fewer than 600,000 clones, roughly 90% seen once, with less than 2% in the top ten. Sequenced: PBMCs or T cells enriched from blood (not recorded which). These receptors were taken from a woman in her 40s who had recovered from COVID-19.

The J gene is TRBJ1-1, the V gene TRBV29-1, with D unclear. Germline CDR1 and CDR2: SQVTM and ANQGSEA. CDR3 length equals 14 residues. The germline V and J ends were trimmed by 6 bases and 2 bases, with 16 bases remaining between them. In DNA, the CDR3 is TGCAGCGTCGGGTGGCAGCTATTAAACACTGAAGCTTTCTTT. Residues: CSVGWQLLNTEAFF.

About this clone itself: The germline gene is not matched at one end of the junction; a read error may be the cause. The chain employs TRBV15 and TRBJ2-7; tentatively, D is TRBD1 (6 bases). The CDR3 extends over 10 amino acids. Germline CDR1 and CDR2: LNHNV and YYDKDF (reference sequence). The DNA of the CDR3 is TGTGCCACCAGCACAGGGGTTTGGTGCTTC. It yields the protein CATSTGVWCF.

This clone was seen once. The V call is TRBV9, the J call TRBJ2-2, with TRBD2 identical over 9 bases. This CDR3 has 17 residues. V was pared by 0 bases and J by 3 bases, with 6 bases of the junction left unmatched. Per the germline V gene, CDR1 is SGDLS and CDR2 is YYNGEE. This CDR3 reads CASSVGELAGDTGELFF. CDR3 DNA: TGTGCCAGCAGCGTAGGTGAACTAGCGGGCGACACCGGGGAGCTGTTTTTT.

In this sample, this clone turned up a few times. The chain links TRBV5-1 to TRBJ1-6; 8 bases align to TRBD1. Germline V lookup: CDR1 SGHRS, CDR2 YFSETQ. This CDR3 spans 14 amino acids. V shed 4 bases and J 5 bases; nucleotides not matched to a gene: 2. CDR3 sequence (DNA): TGCGCCAGCAGCGTGACAGGGGATAATTCACCCCTCCACTTT. Translated: CASSVTGDNSPLHF.